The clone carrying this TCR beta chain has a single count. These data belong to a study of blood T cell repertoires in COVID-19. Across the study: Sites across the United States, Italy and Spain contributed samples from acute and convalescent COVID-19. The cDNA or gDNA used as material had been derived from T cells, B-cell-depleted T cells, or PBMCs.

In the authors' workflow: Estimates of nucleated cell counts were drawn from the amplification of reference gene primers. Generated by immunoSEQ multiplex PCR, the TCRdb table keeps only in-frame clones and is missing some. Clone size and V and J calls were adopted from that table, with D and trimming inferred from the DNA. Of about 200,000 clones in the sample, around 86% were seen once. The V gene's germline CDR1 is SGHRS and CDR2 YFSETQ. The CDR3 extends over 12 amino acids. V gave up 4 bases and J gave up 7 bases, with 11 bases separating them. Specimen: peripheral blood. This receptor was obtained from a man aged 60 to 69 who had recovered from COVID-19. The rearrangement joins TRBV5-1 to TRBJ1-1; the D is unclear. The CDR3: CASSIDWVEAFF. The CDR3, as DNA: TGCGCCAGCAGCATCGACTGGGTTGAAGCTTTCTTT.